This T cell receptor beta chain was obtained from a study of T-cell reconstitution after alpha-beta-depleted transplantation in children. Study results and caveats: At the one-year point after transplant, T-cell counts and TCRbeta diversity were found to come mostly from T cells that had been newly produced. As was reported, about two months after transplant, alpha-beta T cells came from several hundred expanded graft clones. It was surviving recipient T cells and thymic progenitors that gave some patients high TCRbeta diversity at day 60.

This clonotype was seen a handful of times. Its antigen is unknown. Germline lookup yields CDR1 DFQATT and CDR2 SNEGSKA (reference sequence). The CDR3 runs to 18 residues. V was shortened by 0 bases and J by 0 bases, with 18 bases between the two germline ends. A library of TCRbeta sequences, prepared with unique molecular identifiers, was generated. From the PCR reads, TCRdb called clonotypes with MiXCR, one entry per CDR3 protein. The data hold about 1,000,000 distinct CDR3 sequences, with about 26% observed a single time. The specimen was PBMCs, mostly from graft donor cells, collected 360 days after TCRalphabeta/CD19-depleted stem cell transplant. This sequence joins TRBV20-1 and TRBJ1-5; D is ambiguous. This TCR derives from a boy in the first two years of life who had a stem cell transplant for SCID, so the T cells may come from the graft donor. The DNA for the CDR3 is TGCAGTGCTAGAGATCAAGCGAGAGGCTTATATAGCAATCAGCCCCAGCATTTT. Its protein product is CSARDQARGLYSNQPQHF.